These 15 T cell receptor beta chains originate from one sample sequenced in a study of T cell responses to AZD1222 COVID-19 vaccine. Data came from immunoSEQ multiplex PCR; TCRdb stores just in-frame clones and leaves some out. This sample yields 150,000 to 200,000 clones, of which approximately 90% are seen a single time; around 1.3% belongs to the top ten. The sequencing used peripheral blood, collected 28 days after the second AZD1222 dose. The source is an adult who received the AZD1222 COVID-19 vaccine.

The gene calls are TRBV15 and TRBJ2-3; 7 positions agree with TRBD2. The CDR3 totals 19 residues. With 2 bases clipped from V and 0 bases from J, the junction kept 14 bases outside the gene matches. From germline, CDR1 is LNHNV and CDR2 YYDKDF (reference sequence). CDR3 loop: CATSRTFAGAGLSTDTQYF. The CDR3 DNA is TGTGCCACCAGCAGAACCTTCGCCGGAGCGGGACTTAGCACAGATACGCAGTATTTT.

The chain uses TRBV19 and TRBJ1-1; D remains unclear. Germline CDR1 reads LNHDA; CDR2 reads SQIVND (reference sequence). The ends were cut back, 0 bases at V and 8 bases at J, with 13 bases in the middle. The CDR3 is 14 amino acids. For the CDR3, the DNA is TGTGCCAGTAGTATAGATAGTTGGAAGAAAGAAGCTTTCTTT. Amino acid sequence: CASSIDSWKKEAFF.

V usage is TRBV4-3 and J usage is TRBJ2-4; D unclear. This CDR3 has 15 amino acids. The V gene's germline CDR1 is LGHNA and CDR2 YSLEER. Trimming removed 0 bases at V and 2 bases at J, with 8 bases between. In DNA form, the CDR3 reads TGCGCCAGCAGCCAAGATCAACACCCCAAAAACATTCAGTACTTC. It is translated as CASSQDQHPKNIQYF.

The chain has TRBV5-6 and TRBJ1-3, with D unresolved. The CDR3 length is 11 residues. Germline CDR1 reads SGHDT; CDR2 reads YYEEEE. The V and J ends lost 0 bases and 6 bases respectively, with 1 base between them. CDR3 sequence reads: CASSLENTIYF. Here the CDR3 DNA reads TGTGCCAGCAGCTTGGAAAACACCATATATTTT.

The chain uses TRBV27 and TRBJ2-7; 9 bases agree with TRBD2. The V gene's germline CDR1 is MNHEY and CDR2 SMNVEV (reference sequence). Trimming cost V 7 bases and J 4 bases; bases outside gene matches: 11. The CDR3 has 15 amino acids. Here the CDR3 reads CASKGSGSKGYEQYF. The CDR3 region has the DNA TGTGCCAGCAAGGGTAGCGGGAGTAAGGGGTACGAGCAGTACTTC.

The chain recombines TRBV4-3 with TRBJ1-2; D gene uncertain. Trimming pared 5 bases from V and 0 bases from J, leaving 13 bases between. This CDR3 has 15 amino acids. CDR1 and CDR2 (germline): LGHNA, YSLEER. CDR3 nucleotides: TGCGCCAGCAGCTACGGAGCACTATCTAACTATGGCTACACCTTC. As protein: CASSYGALSNYGYTF.

The genes are TRBV4-3 and TRBJ1-1; D not resolved. The V end lost 4 bases, the J end lost 1 base, and 7 bases lay between the germline ends. CDR3 size: 13 residues. CDR1 and CDR2 (germline): LGHNA, YSLEER. The CDR3 loop is CASSPMGNTEAFF. The CDR3 bases are TGCGCCAGCAGCCCAATGGGGAACACTGAAGCTTTCTTT.

The chain recombines TRBV11-2 with TRBJ1-1, with 9 bases matching TRBD1. The trim removed 4 bases at V and 7 bases at J, leaving 1 base unmatched. This CDR3 region has 12 residues. Germline CDR1 SGHAT, CDR2 FQNNGV. The CDR3 DNA reads TGTGCCAGCAGCTGGGACAGGGATGAAGCTTTCTTT. Amino acids: CASSWDRDEAFF.

The J gene is TRBJ1-1, the V gene TRBV4-3; D gene ambiguous. Between the trimmed V and J ends, which lost 4 bases and 7 bases, there was a span of 19 bases. Germline-derived CDR1 and CDR2 are LGHNA and YSLEER. The CDR3 contains 15 residues. The CDR3 reads CASSPYTGKRVEAFF. The CDR3 nucleotides read TGCGCCAGCAGCCCCTATACCGGGAAAAGGGTTGAAGCTTTCTTT.

This rearrangement joins TRBV6-1 to TRBJ2-5, with no clear D. CDR1 and CDR2 (germline): MNHNS, SASEGT. The CDR3 has 13 amino acids. V lost 2 bases and J lost 5, with 9 bases in between. The CDR3 bases are TGTGCCAGCAGTGAATTTCCCGGGGAGACCCAGTACTTC. Translation: CASSEFPGETQYF.

This clone was counted between two and nine times. The rearrangement links TRBV29-1 to TRBJ1-2; TRBD1 matches at 8 bases. Looked up from germline, CDR1 is SQVTM and CDR2 is ANQGSEA. This CDR3 has 12 residues. With 1 base clipped from V and 13 bases from J, the junction kept 8 bases outside the gene matches. The DNA of the CDR3 is TGCAGCGTTGAAGGGCGTCAGGGGGCCTTCACCTTC. Translation gives CSVEGRQGAFTF.

The chain uses TRBV19 and TRBJ1-2; D perhaps matches TRBD1 (5 bases). Trimming took off 5 bases at V and 4 bases at J, with 17 bases between the two ends. The CDR3 totals 15 residues. Germline values: CDR1 LNHDA, CDR2 SQIVND (reference sequence). The CDR3 nucleotides read TGTGCCAGTAGTTCGCAGGGAGGCGGAAGCTATGGCTACACCTTC. Protein sequence: CASSSQGGGSYGYTF.

V gene TRBV4-1 combines with J gene TRBJ1-1; D remains unclear. The CDR3 sequence is 14 residues long. The germline CDR1 and CDR2 sequences are MGHRA and YSYEKL. Trimming left V 1 base short and J 5 bases short, with 11 bases between. For the CDR3, the DNA is TGCGCCAGCAGCCAAGGTATTCTGGGGACTGAAGCTTTCTTT. Protein: CASSQGILGTEAFF.

CDR3: CATRGTLRASSSYNEQFF. The CDR3 nucleotides are TGTGCCACCAGAGGGACCCTCCGGGCCTCGAGCTCCTACAATGAGCAGTTCTTC. The rearrangement uses TRBV15 and TRBJ2-1; the D call may be TRBD1 or TRBD2 (5 bases each). The CDR3 spans 18 residues. V dropped 6 bases and J dropped 0 bases, with 21 bases sitting between them. CDR1 is LNHNV and CDR2 is YYDKDF in the germline V gene (reference sequence).

In this sample, this clone turned up once. The chain recombines TRBV19 with TRBJ1-1, with unresolved D. Trimming pared 1 base from V and 1 base from J, leaving 4 bases between. From germline, CDR1 is LNHDA and CDR2 SQIVND (reference sequence). CDR3 length: 13 residues. CDR3 nucleotides: TGTGCCAGTAGTATAGGCGCGAACACTGAAGCTTTCTTT. Residues: CASSIGANTEAFF.